Below are 5 T cell receptor beta chains sequenced from a single sample in a study of OX40 agonist ivuxolimab in advanced cancers. Library preparation was by the immunoSEQ multiplex PCR assay. This immuneACCESS table, as held by TCRdb, lists in-frame sequences with V and J called but not all clones. Of the missing ones, under half trace to an unresolved V gene in checked studies; the others have no known cause. In all, the sample holds more than 45,000 clones, and roughly 87% of those were seen once. The ten largest account for roughly an eighth of the sample. This specimen was CD4+ or CD8+ T cells sorted from blood, taken in a trial of the OX40 agonist ivuxolimab. The origin of the receptors is an adult with an advanced solid tumor such as melanoma, head and neck, liver or kidney cancer.

This chain connects TRBV5-1 to TRBJ1-2, with a tentative D call TRBD1 (6 bases). CDR1 is SGHRS, CDR2 YFSETQ, per germline. Deletions cut 5 bases from V and 4 bases from J, with 21 bases between. This CDR3 spans 16 amino acids. The CDR3 is CASRGDITTRAYGYTF. The CDR3 nucleotides read TGCGCCAGCAGAGGGGACATAACAACTCGTGCCTATGGCTACACCTTC.

The chain recombines TRBV28 with TRBJ2-2, with TRBD2 identical over 9 bases. Germline CDR1 reads MDHEN; CDR2 reads SYDVKM. Unmatched junction bases numbered 10, after V lost 4 bases and J lost 10 bases. The CDR3 extends over 15 amino acids. Here the CDR3 DNA reads TGTGCCAGCAGTTCAGGGACTAGCAGGTCGTCGGAGCTGTTTTTT. Protein: CASSSGTSRSSELFF.

The chain employs TRBV10-3 and TRBJ2-7; weak D call: TRBD2 (7 bases). CDR1 is ENHRY and CDR2 is SYGVKD in the germline V gene. The V end lost 3 bases, the J end lost 2 bases, and 11 bases lay between the germline ends. The CDR3 totals 14 residues. CDR3: CAISEAGQAYEQYV. CDR3 DNA: TGTGCCATCAGTGAAGCGGGACAAGCCTACGAGCAGTACGTC.

The CDR3 is CASSHFRPGCGYTF. The CDR3 coding sequence is TGCGCCAGCAGCCACTTCAGGCCGGGCTGTGGCTACACCTTC. This sequence joins TRBV4-1 and TRBJ1-2; D gene uncertain. V shed 3 bases and J shed 7 bases, with 15 bases lying between them. CDR1 and CDR2 (germline): MGHRA, YSYEKL. CDR3 size: 14 residues.

This clone was counted many times. Here the CDR3 DNA reads TGTGCCAGCAGTTGGTATAAGGGCGCAGATACGCAGTATTTT. This translates into CASSWYKGADTQYF. The chain employs TRBV6-5 and TRBJ2-3; no clear D gene. V gave up 4 bases and J gave up 4 bases, with 12 bases separating them. Germline V gene sequence: CDR1 MNHEY, CDR2 SVGAGI. This CDR3 contains 14 residues.